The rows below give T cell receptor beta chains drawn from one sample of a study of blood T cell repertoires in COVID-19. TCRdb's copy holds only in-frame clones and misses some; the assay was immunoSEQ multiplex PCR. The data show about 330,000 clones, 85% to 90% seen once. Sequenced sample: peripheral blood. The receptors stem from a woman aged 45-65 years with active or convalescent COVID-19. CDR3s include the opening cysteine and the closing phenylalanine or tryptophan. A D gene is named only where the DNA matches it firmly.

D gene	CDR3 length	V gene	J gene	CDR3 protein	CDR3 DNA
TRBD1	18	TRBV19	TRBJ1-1	CASSKPAGTGLANTEAFF	TGTGCCAGTAGTAAGCCTGCCGGGACAGGGTTGGCGAACACTGAAGCTTTCTTT
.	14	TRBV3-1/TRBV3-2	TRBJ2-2	CASSQHRVTGELFF	TGTGCCAGCAGCCAGCACAGGGTCACCGGGGAGCTGTTTTTT
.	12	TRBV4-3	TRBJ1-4	CASSQGGGWLFF	TGCGCCAGCAGCCAAGGCGGAGGATGGCTGTTTTTT
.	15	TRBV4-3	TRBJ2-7	CASSQEPASSYEQYF	TGCGCCAGCAGCCAAGAACCAGCGTCCTCCTACGAGCAGTACTTC
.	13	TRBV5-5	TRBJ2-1	CASSLADFSGQFF	TGTGCCAGCAGCTTGGCGGACTTTTCGGGGCAGTTCTTC
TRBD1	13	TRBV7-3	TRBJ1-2	CASSTGVRDGYTF	TGTGCCAGCAGCACAGGGGTACGGGACGGCTACACCTTC
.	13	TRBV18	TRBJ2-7	CASSPGARYEQYF	TGTGCCAGCTCACCTGGGGCGCGCTACGAGCAGTACTTC
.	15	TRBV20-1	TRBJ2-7	CSASYPGRTTYEQYF	TGCAGTGCTAGTTACCCCGGTAGAACGACCTACGAGCAGTACTTC
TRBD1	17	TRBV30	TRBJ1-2	CAWRSPGQGGSIYGYTF	TGTGCCTGGAGAAGTCCGGGACAGGGGGGGTCTATCTATGGCTACACCTTC
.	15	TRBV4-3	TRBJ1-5	CASSQDAGLRQPQHF	TGCGCCAGCAGCCAAGACGCAGGTTTACGTCAGCCCCAGCATTTT
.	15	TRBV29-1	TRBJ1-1	CSVLRRGWMNTEAFF	TGCAGCGTTCTGAGGCGGGGATGGATGAACACTGAAGCTTTCTTT
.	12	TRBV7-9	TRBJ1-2	CASSRTDDGYTF	TGTGCCAGCAGCCGGACAGACGATGGCTACACCTTC
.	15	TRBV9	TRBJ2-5	CASSVAGERRETQYF	TGTGCCAGCAGCGTAGCGGGGGAGCGGCGAGAGACCCAGTACTTC
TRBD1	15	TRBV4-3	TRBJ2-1	CASSPGQGWENEQFF	TGCGCCAGCAGCCCAGGACAGGGATGGGAGAATGAGCAGTTCTTC
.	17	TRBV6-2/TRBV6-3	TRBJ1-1	CASSYSIWEELNTEAFF	TGTGCCAGCAGTTACTCGATTTGGGAGGAGCTGAACACTGAAGCTTTCTTT